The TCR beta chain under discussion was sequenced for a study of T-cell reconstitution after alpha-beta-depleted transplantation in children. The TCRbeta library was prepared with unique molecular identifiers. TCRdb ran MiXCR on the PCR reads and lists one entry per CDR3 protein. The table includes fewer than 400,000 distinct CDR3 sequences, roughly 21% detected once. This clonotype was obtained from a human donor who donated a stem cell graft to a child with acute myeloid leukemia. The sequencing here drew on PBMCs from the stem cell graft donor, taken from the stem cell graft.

The CDR3 loop is CASSLGFGHNEQFF. DNA of the CDR3: TGTGCCAGCAGCTTAGGATTCGGTCACAATGAGCAGTTCTTC. This chain uses TRBV7-7 with TRBJ2-1; D is unclear. The V gene's germline CDR1 is SSHAT and CDR2 FNYEAQ (reference sequence). The CDR3 extends over 14 amino acids. V lost 1 base and J lost 5, with 9 bases in between.